This TCR beta chain was sequenced for a study of T-cell reconstitution after alpha-beta-depleted transplantation in children. Study results and caveats: Alpha-beta T cells present about two months after transplant were reported to originate from several hundred expanded graft clones. Recipient T cells and thymic progenitors that survived gave rise to the high TCRbeta diversity observed at day 60 in some patients. Hyperexpanded clones declined; after one year, newly produced T cells mostly supplied diversity.

CDR3 length: 16 amino acids. Trimming shortened V by 5 bases and J by 3 bases, and 17 bases separated the two germline ends. CDR1 and CDR2 (germline): SEHNR, FQNEAQ (reference sequence). Unique molecular identifiers tagged the TCRbeta library. TCRdb independently ran MiXCR on the PCR reads; one entry per CDR3 protein. The table records 800,000 to 1,000,000 distinct CDR3 sequences, about 30% of them present only once. Of note for this clonotype: The antigen is not known.

The TCR sequence derives from a boy younger than two who had a stem cell transplant for SCID, so the T cells may come from the graft donor. The rearrangement joins TRBV7-9 to TRBJ2-1; possibly TRBD1 or TRBD2 for D (5 bases each). Material: PBMCs, mostly from graft donor cells, obtained 360 days after TCRalphabeta/CD19-depleted stem cell transplant. CDR3 loop: CASSPRGSRDYNEQFF. The CDR3, as DNA: TGTGCCAGCAGCCCCCGAGGGTCCAGGGACTACAATGAGCAGTTCTTC.